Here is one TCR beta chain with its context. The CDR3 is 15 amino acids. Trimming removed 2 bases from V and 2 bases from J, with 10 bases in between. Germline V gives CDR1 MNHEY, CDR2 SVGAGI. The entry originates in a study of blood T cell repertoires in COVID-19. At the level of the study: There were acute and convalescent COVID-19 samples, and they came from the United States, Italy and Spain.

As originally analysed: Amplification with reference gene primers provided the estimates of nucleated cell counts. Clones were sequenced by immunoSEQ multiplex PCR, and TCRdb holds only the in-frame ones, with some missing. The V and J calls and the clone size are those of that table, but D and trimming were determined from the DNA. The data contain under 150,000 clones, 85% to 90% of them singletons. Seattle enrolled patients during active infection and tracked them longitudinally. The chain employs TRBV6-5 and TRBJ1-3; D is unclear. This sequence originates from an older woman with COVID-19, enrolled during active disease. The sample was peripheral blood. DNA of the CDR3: TGTGCCAGCAGTTACGCCAGGCCACCTGGAAACACCATATATTTT. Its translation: CASSYARPPGNTIYF.